This entry lists 26 T cell receptor beta chains sequenced from one sample in a study of regulatory T cells in long-lasting Graves disease. The sample's time point: persistent/refractory GD, antithyroid drugs over 5 years with positive TRAb. From RNA extracted from PBMCs, the TCR library was made. Arm-PCR of CDR3 regions and iRepertoire HTBI primers were the basis on which TCR beta libraries were built. TCRdb redid the calling of the multiplex PCR reads with MiXCR, one entry per CDR3 protein. The data show 420,000 or so distinct CDR3 sequences, roughly a quarter seen once. The sequenced sample was peripheral blood mononuclear cells (PBMCs), obtained when the disease was refractory, from a patient treated with antithyroid drugs. These receptors all stem from a female donor with Graves disease.

This clonotype was observed many times. J is TRBJ2-5 and V is TRBV2; a weak D match, TRBD1 (6 bases). Trimming removed 2 bases at V and 1 base at J, with 11 bases between. Germline lookup yields CDR1 SNHLY and CDR2 FYNNEI. The CDR3 length is 15 residues. CDR3 DNA sequence: TGTGCCAGCAGTGAATCTGGGACACTCCAAGAGACCCAGTACTTC. This codes for CASSESGTLQETQYF.

V usage is TRBV7-2 and J usage is TRBJ2-1; 11 nucleotides align to TRBD1. Per germline, CDR1 SGHTA and CDR2 FQGNSA. The CDR3 loop spans 20 amino acids. V was clipped by 6 bases and J by 0 bases; unmatched bases: 16. CDR3 sequence: CASREGTGTGGISSYNEQFF. The CDR3 DNA sequence: TGTGCCAGCAGGGAAGGAACCGGGACAGGGGGTATCAGCTCCTACAATGAGCAGTTCTTC.

This clonotype was picked up many times. CDR3 nucleotide sequence: TGTGCCAGCAGTTCCACCCCCGGGACAGGGGGCGAAAAACTGTTTTTT. Protein: CASSSTPGTGGEKLFF. The chain links TRBV28 to TRBJ1-4, with 12 bases matching TRBD1. V lost 4 bases to trimming and J lost 8 bases; unmatched junction nucleotides: 8. The CDR3 totals 16 residues. Germline V CDR1 and CDR2: MDHEN, SYDVKM.

This clonotype was counted only a few times. The chain recombines TRBV20-1 with TRBJ2-7, with D unclear. CDR1 is DFQATT, CDR2 SNEGSKA, per germline (reference sequence). V shed 3 bases and J shed 1 base, with 19 bases lying between them. This CDR3 spans 16 amino acids. CDR3 residues: CSASDFRADFSYEQYF. CDR3 nucleotides: TGCAGTGCTAGTGACTTTCGGGCGGATTTTTCCTACGAGCAGTACTTC.

The sample holds many counts of this clonotype. The rearrangement links TRBV7-2 to TRBJ2-2, with D tentatively TRBD2 (5 bases). This CDR3 region has 15 residues. Germline V gene lookup returns CDR1 SGHTA and CDR2 FQGNSA. V was pared by 5 bases and J by 6 bases, with 16 bases between. CDR3 bases: TGTGCCAGCAGCCCTAGCTTTAATCGCCCCGGGGAGCTGTTTTTT. Encoded protein: CASSPSFNRPGELFF.

The rearrangement links TRBV27 to TRBJ1-4; the match to TRBD1 covers 7 bases. The CDR3 has 12 residues. After removal of 4 bases from V and 11 bases from J, the junction contained 4 bases not matched to a gene. Germline lookup yields CDR1 MNHEY and CDR2 SMNVEV (reference sequence). The CDR3 spells CASSYSTGKLFF. CDR3 sequence (DNA): TGTGCCAGCAGTTACTCGACAGGGAAACTGTTTTTT.

This chain links TRBV7-9 with TRBJ2-7; 7 bases are a match to TRBD1. The V and J ends lost 5 bases and 6 bases, in that order; junction bases with no gene match: 10. CDR3 size: 14 residues. The germline V gene encodes CDR1 SEHNR and CDR2 FQNEAQ (reference sequence). DNA for the CDR3: TGTGCCAGCAGCCGGTTGACAGGGCGAGGCGAGCAGTACTTC. It codes for CASSRLTGRGEQYF. The whole variable domain, remainder taken from reference TRBV7-9 and TRBJ2-7, is DTGVSQNPRHKITKRGQNVTFRCDPISEHNRLYWYRQTLGQGPEFLTYFQNEAQLEKSRLLSDRFSAERPKGSFSTLEIQRTEQGDSAMYLCASSRLTGRGEQYFGPGTRLTVT.

This clonotype was recorded many times. This rearrangement joins TRBV24-1 to TRBJ1-2; weak D call: TRBD1 (5 bases). V was shortened by 8 bases and J by 2 bases, with 14 bases between the two germline ends. CDR1 is KGHDR and CDR2 is SFDVKD in the germline V gene. The CDR3 is 14 residues long. The CDR3, as DNA: TGTGCCACCAAGGCCGGTGGGGGAAACTATGGCTACACCTTC. It is translated as CATKAGGGNYGYTF.

This clonotype was counted ten times or more. V gene TRBV5-5 combines with J gene TRBJ2-5; TRBD1 might be the D (6 bases). Between the trimmed V and J ends, which lost 2 bases and 5 bases, there was a span of 22 bases. Germline CDR1 reads SGHKS; CDR2 reads YYEKEE (reference sequence). The CDR3 loop spans 17 amino acids. CDR3 residues: CASSFFSPGEIEETQYF. The CDR3, as DNA: TGTGCCAGCAGCTTTTTCTCGCCAGGGGAAATAGAGGAGACCCAGTACTTC.

This clonotype was seen more than once but under ten times. This chain connects TRBV19 to TRBJ2-7, with 9 bases that match TRBD1. The CDR3 consists of 15 residues. Germline V gives CDR1 LNHDA, CDR2 SQIVND (reference sequence). Losses at the gene ends were 9 bases for V and 3 bases for J; bases not matched to a gene: 12. Written as DNA, the CDR3 is TGTGCCAGCCGGACAGACGGGACAGGGTACTACGAGCAGTACTTC. Protein sequence: CASRTDGTGYYEQYF.

This clonotype was recorded many times. CDR3 loop: CASSYEATDGARYGYTF. The CDR3 nucleotides are TGTGCCAGCAGTTACGAGGCAACCGACGGGGCTAGATATGGCTACACCTTC. The chain employs TRBV6-2 or TRBV6-3 and TRBJ1-2, with D maybe TRBD1 (5 bases). The CDR3 runs 17 residues. Germline lookup yields CDR1 MNHEY and CDR2 SVGEGT. V gave up 2 bases and J gave up 5 bases, with 21 bases separating them.

The sample holds many counts of this clonotype. The chain joins TRBV7-9 to TRBJ2-5; 8 bases agree with TRBD2. Germline loops: CDR1 SEHNR, CDR2 FQNEAQ (reference sequence). Trimming at V came to 1 base and at J to 4 bases, leaving 5 bases not matched to a gene. The CDR3 runs to 15 residues. The CDR3: CASSLEREIPETQYF. The CDR3 bases are TGTGCCAGCAGCTTAGAGCGGGAGATTCCAGAGACCCAGTACTTC.

This clonotype appeared once. In DNA form, the CDR3 reads TGTGCCAGCAGCCCTTCGTGGCTAGCGGGAGGGTGGAACACCGGGGAGCTGTTTTTT. Translated: CASSPSWLAGGWNTGELFF. The chain is built from TRBV11-2 and TRBJ2-2, with 12 bases lining up with TRBD2. Germline CDR1 SGHAT, CDR2 FQNNGV. Unmatched junction bases numbered 11, after V lost 5 bases and J lost 1 base. The CDR3 extends over 19 amino acids.

This clonotype was counted only a few times. A much larger clone differs by one base, so this may be a read error. This sequence joins TRBV7-9 and TRBJ1-1; D uncertain. This CDR3 spans 13 amino acids. Trimming pared 1 base from V and 4 bases from J, leaving 7 bases between. Germline CDR1 reads SEHNR; CDR2 reads FQNEAQ (reference sequence). Written as DNA, the CDR3 is TGTGCCAGCAGCTTAGACCCGGGCACTGAAGCTTTCTTT. Translating gives CASSLDPGTEAFF.

This clonotype came up a few times. The gene calls are TRBV6-2 or TRBV6-3 and TRBJ2-7, with 13 bases identical to TRBD2. The CDR3 contains 18 residues. Germline CDR1 reads MNHEY; CDR2 reads SVGEGT. After removal of 7 bases from V and 7 bases from J, the junction contained 19 bases not matched to a gene. CDR3 bases: TGTGCCAGCAAGATGGGACTAGCGGGACCTACTGGGCGGGGGGAGCAGTACTTC. It translates to CASKMGLAGPTGRGEQYF.

The V and J genes are TRBV5-1 and TRBJ2-2; 7 bases map to TRBD1. The junction had 9 bases not matched to a gene; V was cut back by 5 bases and J by 5 bases. The CDR3 is 15 residues long. CDR1 and CDR2 from the germline V gene are SGHRS and YFSETQ. Written as DNA, the CDR3 is TGCGCCAGCAGTCGTGACAGGGTTAGGACCGGGGAGCTGTTTTTT. Amino acids: CASSRDRVRTGELFF.

In its sample, this clonotype was seen many times. The CDR3 region has the DNA TGTGCCAGCAGTCCGGTTCGGGACAGGGGTCCTAAAGCTTTCTTT. Amino acids: CASSPVRDRGPKAFF. The J gene is TRBJ1-1, the V gene TRBV28; 10 positions match TRBD1. CDR1 and CDR2 (germline): MDHEN, SYDVKM. The V segment lost 5 bases and the J segment 9 bases; nucleotides outside the gene matches: 12. The CDR3 covers 15 residues.

This clonotype was picked up a small number of times. The J gene is TRBJ1-2, the V gene TRBV4-1; the match to TRBD1 covers 7 bases. The trim removed 3 bases at V and 8 bases at J, leaving 6 bases unmatched. Germline CDR1 MGHRA, CDR2 YSYEKL. CDR3 length: 13 residues. In nucleotides, the CDR3 is TGCGCCAGCAGCCACCCCGGGACAGACGGCTACACCTTC. Translating it yields CASSHPGTDGYTF.

This clonotype was found once. This sequence may be a read error, since a much larger clone differs from it by one base. The V gene is TRBV7-2, the J gene TRBJ1-4; 7 nucleotides align to TRBD1. CDR3 length: 17 amino acids. Germline V lookup: CDR1 SGHTA, CDR2 FQGNSA. This CDR3 reads CASSLKRSTGIGEELFF. The CDR3 bases are TGTGCCAGCAGCTTAAAACGGTCGACAGGGATCGGTGAAGAACTGTTTTTT.

The J gene is TRBJ2-2, the V gene TRBV5-1, with D perhaps given as TRBD1 or TRBD2 (6 bases each). The germline CDR1 and CDR2 sequences are SGHRS and YFSETQ. The V gene lost 4 bases and the J gene lost 6 bases, with 19 bases spanning the gap. The CDR3 consists of 16 residues. The CDR3 DNA follows: TGCGCCAGCAGCCCTAGTTTCGCCGGGGGCGCCGGGGAGCTGTTTTTT. Translating gives CASSPSFAGGAGELFF.

This clonotype was counted a few times. The chain has TRBV6-2 or TRBV6-3 and TRBJ2-7; D may be TRBD1 or TRBD2 (5 bases each). V gave up 0 bases and J gave up 7 bases, with 13 bases separating them. Germline CDR1 reads MNHEY; CDR2 reads SVGEGT. This CDR3 contains 14 residues. As DNA, the CDR3 is TGTGCCAGCAGTTACTCGTTTGCAGGGAGAGAGCAGTACTTC. Protein: CASSYSFAGREQYF.

The chain links TRBV5-4 to TRBJ1-2; 9 bases fit TRBD1. CDR3 size: 14 residues. Germline-derived CDR1 and CDR2 are SGHNT and YYREEE (reference sequence). V was clipped by 6 bases and J by 4 bases; unmatched bases: 7. This chain's CDR3 is CASKSGTGIYGYTF. The CDR3, as DNA: TGTGCCAGCAAGTCCGGGACAGGGATCTATGGCTACACCTTC.

This clonotype was seen at least ten times. The rearrangement links TRBV29-1 to TRBJ2-5; D gene ambiguous. The CDR3 length is 13 residues. The germline CDR1 and CDR2 sequences are SQVTM and ANQGSEA. V shed 1 base and J shed 5 bases, with 11 bases lying between them. For the CDR3, the DNA is TGCAGCGTTGAAGGGCCGATGTCGGAGACCCAGTACTTC. Translating gives CSVEGPMSETQYF. Supplemented by reference TRBV29-1 and TRBJ2-5, the full variable domain reads SAVISQKPSRDICQRGTSLTIQCQVDSQVTMMFWYRQQPGQSLTLIATANQGSEATYESGFVIDKFPISRPNLTFSTLTVSNMSPEDSSIYLCSVEGPMSETQYFGPGTRLLVL.

This clonotype was seen at least ten times. The chain combines TRBV28 with TRBJ2-5; weak D call: TRBD1 (5 bases). The CDR3 contains 13 residues. The germline V gene has CDR1 MDHEN and CDR2 SYDVKM. Trimming took 5 bases from V and 0 from J, leaving 7 bases between them. CDR3 nucleotide sequence: TGTGCCAGCAGTGCGGACAACCAAGAGACCCAGTACTTC. Translating it yields CASSADNQETQYF.

The chain uses TRBV20-1 and TRBJ1-2; a possible D gene is TRBD1 (5 bases). Per germline, CDR1 DFQATT and CDR2 SNEGSKA (reference sequence). The CDR3 length is 15 residues. V gave up 0 bases and J gave up 0 bases, with 11 bases separating them. CDR3 nucleotides: TGCAGTGCTAGAGACCGGACACAAGCTAACTATGGCTACACCTTC. Its translation: CSARDRTQANYGYTF.

Comment on this clonotype: One junction end disagrees with the germline gene, perhaps due to a read error. The chain is built from TRBV2 and TRBJ2-5, with 9 bases that match TRBD2. CDR3 length equals 15 residues. Per germline, CDR1 SNHLY and CDR2 FYNNEI. CDR3 nucleotides: TGTGCCATCAGTGAGACTAGCGGAATTCAAGAGACCCAGTACTTC. Its translation: CAISETSGIQETQYF.